This T cell receptor (beta chain) was observed in a study of early T cells in non-severe SARS-CoV-2 infection. This clonotype was recorded at least ten times. MiXCR was run by TCRdb on the 5' RACE reads, yielding one entry per CDR3 protein. This repertoire shows about 55,000 distinct CDR3 sequences, under 15% found once; its top ten account for more than 8.5%. The ends were cut back, 3 bases at V and 7 bases at J, with 13 bases in the middle. This CDR3 comprises 14 residues. Germline loops: CDR1 SGHTA, CDR2 FQGNSA. Sample: whole blood, taken at baseline. The receptor was derived from an adult who was a healthcare worker with PCR-confirmed SARS-CoV-2 infection or an uninfected control (not recorded which). The chain has TRBV7-2 and TRBJ1-5; a possible D gene is TRBD1 (6 bases). The CDR3 here is CASSFLQGGQPQHF. In DNA form, the CDR3 reads TGTGCCAGCAGCTTTCTACAGGGAGGACAGCCCCAGCATTTT. Variable domain in full (rest from reference TRBV7-2 and TRBJ1-5): GAGVSQSPSNKVTEKGKDVELRCDPISGHTALYWYRQSLGQGLEFLIYFQGNSAPDKSGLPSDRFSAERTGGSVSTLTIQRTQQEDSAVYLCASSFLQGGQPQHFGDGTRLSIL.